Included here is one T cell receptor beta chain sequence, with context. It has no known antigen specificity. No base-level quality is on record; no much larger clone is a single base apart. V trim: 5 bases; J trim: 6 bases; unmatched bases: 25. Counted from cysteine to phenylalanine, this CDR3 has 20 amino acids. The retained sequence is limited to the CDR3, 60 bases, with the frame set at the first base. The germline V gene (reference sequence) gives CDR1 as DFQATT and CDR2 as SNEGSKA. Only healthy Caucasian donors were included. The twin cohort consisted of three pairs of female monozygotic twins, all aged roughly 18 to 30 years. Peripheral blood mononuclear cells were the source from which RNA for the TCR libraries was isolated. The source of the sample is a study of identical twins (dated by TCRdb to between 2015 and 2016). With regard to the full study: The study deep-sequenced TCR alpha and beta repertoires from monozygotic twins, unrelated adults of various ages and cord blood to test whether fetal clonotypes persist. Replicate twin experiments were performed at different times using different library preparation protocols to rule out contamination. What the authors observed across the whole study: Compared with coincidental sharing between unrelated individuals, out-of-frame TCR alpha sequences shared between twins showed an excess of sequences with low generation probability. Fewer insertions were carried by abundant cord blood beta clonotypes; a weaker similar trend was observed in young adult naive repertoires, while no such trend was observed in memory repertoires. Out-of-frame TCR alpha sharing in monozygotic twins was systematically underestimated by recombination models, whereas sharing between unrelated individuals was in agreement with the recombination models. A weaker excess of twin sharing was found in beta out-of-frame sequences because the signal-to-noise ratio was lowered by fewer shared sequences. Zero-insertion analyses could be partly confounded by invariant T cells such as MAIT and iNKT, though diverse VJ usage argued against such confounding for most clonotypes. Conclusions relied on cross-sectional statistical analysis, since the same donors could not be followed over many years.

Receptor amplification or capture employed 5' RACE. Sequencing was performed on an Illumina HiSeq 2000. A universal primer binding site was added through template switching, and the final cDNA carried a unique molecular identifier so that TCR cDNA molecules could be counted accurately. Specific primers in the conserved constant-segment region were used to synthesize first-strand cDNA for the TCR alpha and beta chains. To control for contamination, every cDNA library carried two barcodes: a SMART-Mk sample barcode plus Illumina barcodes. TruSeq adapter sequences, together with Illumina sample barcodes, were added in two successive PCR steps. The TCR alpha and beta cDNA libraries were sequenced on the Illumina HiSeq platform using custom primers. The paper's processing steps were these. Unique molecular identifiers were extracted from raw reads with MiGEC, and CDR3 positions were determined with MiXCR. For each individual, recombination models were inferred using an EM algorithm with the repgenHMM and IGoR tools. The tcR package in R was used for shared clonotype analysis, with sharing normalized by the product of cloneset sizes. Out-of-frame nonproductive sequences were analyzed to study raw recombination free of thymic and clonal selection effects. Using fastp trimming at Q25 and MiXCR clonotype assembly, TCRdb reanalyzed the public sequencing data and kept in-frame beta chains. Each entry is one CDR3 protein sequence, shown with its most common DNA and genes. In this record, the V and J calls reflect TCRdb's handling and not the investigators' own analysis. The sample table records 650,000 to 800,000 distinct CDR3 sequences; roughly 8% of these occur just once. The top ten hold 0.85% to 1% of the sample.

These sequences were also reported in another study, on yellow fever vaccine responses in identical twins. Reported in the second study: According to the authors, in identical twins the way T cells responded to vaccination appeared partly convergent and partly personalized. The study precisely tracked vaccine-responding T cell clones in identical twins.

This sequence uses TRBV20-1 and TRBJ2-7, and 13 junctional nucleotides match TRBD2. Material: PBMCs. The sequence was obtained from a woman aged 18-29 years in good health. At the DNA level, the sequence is TGCAGTGCTTTACAGCGGTTCGGGACTAGCGGGGTAAGCCCTACCCTCGAGCAGTACTTC. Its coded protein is CSALQRFGTSGVSPTLEQYF.